This entry is about one TCR beta chain. Other DNA sequences in the same sample also yield this CDR3. This entry belongs to a study of blood T cell repertoires in COVID-19. The assay was immunoSEQ multiplex PCR, and TCRdb's table has in-frame clones only and misses some. The sample lists 70,000 to 100,000 clones, 87% occurring once. Material: peripheral blood. This TCR derives from a woman in her sixties or seventies with COVID-19, enrolled during active disease.

CDR3 DNA sequence: TGTGCCACCAGCAGAGGAGGCAGCACAGATACGCAGTATTTT. It encodes CATSRGGSTDTQYF. The chain joins TRBV15 to TRBJ2-3; D call uncertain. V shed 1 base and J shed 0 bases, with 5 bases lying between them. The CDR3 is 14 residues long. Germline V lookup: CDR1 LNHNV, CDR2 YYDKDF (reference sequence).